These T cell receptor beta chains were read from a single sample in a study of control samples from healthy donors and cancer patients. The data were produced by immunoSEQ multiplex PCR, yet TCRdb's version contains in-frame clones alone and is incomplete. The sample consists of about 150,000 clones, around 96% of them appearing once. Sequencing was carried out using blood. The receptors come from a man aged 35 to 55 in good health. Both conserved end residues are part of each CDR3. A D gene is named only where the DNA matches it firmly. Where a row states a size, it is once, few, many or the class of an expanded clone; other rows omit it.

V gene	J gene	D gene	clone size	CDR3 DNA	CDR3 protein
TRBV28	TRBJ1-1	-	-	TGTGCCAGCAGTATGAACACTGAAGCTTTCTTT	CASSMNTEAFF
TRBV6-5	TRBJ2-3	-	-	TGTGCCAGCAGTTTTGTTGCGTCTAGCACAGATACGCAGTATTTT	CASSFVASSTDTQYF
TRBV6-5	TRBJ2-7	-	once	TGTGCCAGCAGCCACACTCGAAAGGGTGACGAGCAGTACTTC	CASSHTRKGDEQYF
TRBV5-6	TRBJ1-1	-	-	TGTGCCAGCGCGGGGGCCCTGAACACTGAAGCTTTCTTT	CASAGALNTEAFF
TRBV9	TRBJ2-1	TRBD1	-	TGTGCCAGCAGCTCAGGACAGGGACGGTATGAGCAGTTCTTC	CASSSGQGRYEQFF
TRBV2	TRBJ2-7	-	-	TGTGCCAGCAGTGTGGCCGGGAGCGGCGAGCAGTACTTC	CASSVAGSGEQYF
TRBV3-1/TRBV3-2	TRBJ2-7	TRBD2	-	TGTGCCAGCAGCCAAGAGGGGCTAGCGGGGGGGCCCTCCTACGAGCAGTACTTC	CASSQEGLAGGPSYEQYF
TRBV18	TRBJ2-6	-	-	TGTGCCAGCTCACCACCGGACGGGCCTTTGGGGGCCAACGTCCTGACTTTC	CASSPPDGPLGANVLTF
TRBV12-2	TRBJ2-7	-	-	TGTGCAAGTCGCTCGAGACAGGATCCCTACGAGCAGTACTTC	CASRSRQDPYEQYF
TRBV19	TRBJ1-2	-	few	TGTGCCAGTAGTATAACCTCAGAGGGTAACTATGGCTACACCTTC	CASSITSEGNYGYTF
TRBV5-4	TRBJ2-2	-	-	TGTGCCAGCAGCTTTTTCGTCCACGGCACCGGGGAGCTGTTTTTT	CASSFFVHGTGELFF
TRBV7-2	TRBJ2-1	TRBD2	-	TGTGCCAGCAGCTTAGGTAGCGGGGGGACCAATGAGCAGTTCTTC	CASSLGSGGTNEQFF
TRBV4-1	TRBJ2-1	TRBD2	once	TGCGCCAGCAGCCAACTTGAAGCGGGGTGGATTTACAATGAGCAGTTCTTC	CASSQLEAGWIYNEQFF
TRBV14	TRBJ2-1	TRBD1	-	TGTGCCAGCAGCCAGGGACAGGGATGGACGGAGGCCGAGGGGTTCTTC	CASSQGQGWTEAEGFF
TRBV21-1	TRBJ1-5	-	-	TGTGCCAGCAGCAATTCAAGGAGGGTGTACCGCGGTGATCAGCCCCAGCATTTT	CASSNSRRVYRGDQPQHF
TRBV4-3	TRBJ1-5	-	-	TGCGCCAGCAGCCAAGATCTGGGGGGGGGTCAGCCCCAGCATTTT	CASSQDLGGGQPQHF
TRBV19	TRBJ2-3	TRBD1	few	TGTGCCAGTAGGCCCCATGGGGGACAGGAAGCGCAGTATTTT	CASRPHGGQEAQYF
TRBV7-2	TRBJ1-4	TRBD1	-	TGTGCCAGCAGCCATCGTCGGACAGGGGGTGAAAAACTGTTTTTT	CASSHRRTGGEKLFF
TRBV2	TRBJ1-2	TRBD1	-	TGTGCCAGCAGTTCTTCAGGGGGGTACTATGGCTACACCTTC	CASSSSGGYYGYTF
TRBV21-1	TRBJ1-5	-	-	TGTGCCAGCAGCAAAAAGATTTTATGGAGCAATCAGCCCCAGCATTTT	CASSKKILWSNQPQHF
TRBV28	TRBJ2-3	-	-	TGTGCCAGCAGCCCGAATAGGAAAGTTAGCACAGATACGCAGTATTTT	CASSPNRKVSTDTQYF
TRBV4-1	TRBJ1-3	-	-	TGCGCCAGCAGCCAAGGTACCAGGGTGCACTCTGGAAACACCATATATTTT	CASSQGTRVHSGNTIYF
TRBV4-3	TRBJ2-7	-	once	TGCGCCAGCAGCCAACTCAGACAGCCAAGCTACGAGCAGTACTTC	CASSQLRQPSYEQYF
TRBV28	TRBJ1-4	-	-	TGTGCCAGCAGTTTTGTAGGAAGCTCGGAAATTAATGAAAAACTGTTTTTT	CASSFVGSSEINEKLFF
TRBV11-2	TRBJ2-2	-	few	TGTGCCAGCAGCTTTTCGGAGGCCGGGGAGCTGTTTTTT	CASSFSEAGELFF
TRBV30	TRBJ1-6	TRBD1	-	TGTGCCTGGAGGGGAGTGCAGGGGGATAATTCACCCCTCCACTTT	CAWRGVQGDNSPLHF
TRBV19	TRBJ1-2	-	-	TGTGCCAGTAGTCCGTTGGCAGGAGGGAATGGCTACACCTTC	CASSPLAGGNGYTF
TRBV25-1	TRBJ1-3	-	-	TGTGCCAGTCAACGAACAGGGACTGGGTCTGGAAACACCATATATTTT	CASQRTGTGSGNTIYF
TRBV19	TRBJ1-1	TRBD1	-	TGTGCCAGTACCTCGGGCTCCAGGGGGCGGACTGAAGCTTTCTTT	CASTSGSRGRTEAFF
TRBV27	TRBJ1-2	-	-	TGTGCCAGCAGTTTATCGGGGGGGGTGTATGGCTACACCTTC	CASSLSGGVYGYTF
TRBV6-2/TRBV6-3	TRBJ1-2	TRBD1	-	TGTGCCAGCAGTGACTATCCAGGGGGTTATGGCTACACCTTC	CASSDYPGGYGYTF
TRBV28	TRBJ1-5	TRBD1	once	TGTGCCAGCATCCACCGGACAGGGGAAGGTCAGCCCCAGCATTTT	CASIHRTGEGQPQHF
TRBV12-3/TRBV12-4	TRBJ1-1	-	-	TGTGCCAGCAGCGGGCCGCCCCAGGTGGCTTTCTTT	CASSGPPQVAFF
TRBV6-1	TRBJ1-6	-	-	TGTGCCAGCAGTGAGGGCCCTGGCATTCCCCTCCACTTT	CASSEGPGIPLHF
TRBV30	TRBJ2-1	-	-	TGTGCCTGGAGTTCAAATGAGCAGTTCTTC	CAWSSNEQFF
TRBV7-7	TRBJ2-3	-	-	TGTGCCAGCAGCTTAGCTAGCGGCGGCACAGATACGCAGTATTTT	CASSLASGGTDTQYF
TRBV28	TRBJ1-6	TRBD1	once	TGTGCCAGCAGTTCCGGGACAGCTAATTCACCCCTCCACTTT	CASSSGTANSPLHF
TRBV7-2	TRBJ1-2	-	-	TGTGCCAGCAGCTTACTGGGCGCTAACTATGGCTACACCTTC	CASSLLGANYGYTF
TRBV6-5	TRBJ1-1	-	-	TGTGCCAGCAGATTTGCCCTGAACACTGAAGCTTTCTTT	CASRFALNTEAFF
TRBV10-2	TRBJ1-1	-	-	TGCGCCACAGGGGACCCAATGAACACTGAAGCTTTCTTT	CATGDPMNTEAFF
TRBV2	TRBJ2-3	TRBD1	-	TGTGCCACCAGGGGGGATACGCAGTATTTT	CATRGDTQYF
TRBV18	TRBJ2-1	-	-	TGTGCCAGCTCACCACCGCGAGGGGATCACTCCTACAATGAGCAGTTCTTC	CASSPPRGDHSYNEQFF
TRBV7-8	TRBJ2-7	-	once	TGTGCCAGCAGCTCCTACGAGCAGTACTTC	CASSSYEQYF
TRBV5-4	TRBJ1-3	-	-	TGTGCCAGCAGCCCGGCGATCGGGGGCCGTGGAAACACCATATATTTT	CASSPAIGGRGNTIYF
TRBV3-1/TRBV3-2	TRBJ2-7	-	-	TGTGCCAGCAGCCCAGGGGGCGGGAGCTCCTACGAGCAGTACTTC	CASSPGGGSSYEQYF
TRBV6-1	TRBJ2-3	TRBD2	-	TGTGCCAGCAGTGAATTATCGGGGGGGCGGGATACGCAGTATTTT	CASSELSGGRDTQYF
TRBV14	TRBJ2-2	TRBD1	-	TGTGCCAGCAGCCTCCTAGGGGGCTGGACCGGGGAGCTGTTTTTT	CASSLLGGWTGELFF
TRBV6-6	TRBJ1-2	-	-	TGTGCCAGCAGTTCAGAGGGGCGCTTAGGTGGCTACACCTTC	CASSSEGRLGGYTF
TRBV5-1	TRBJ2-7	-	once	TGCGCCAGCAGCTTTGGGCGGGACTCATCCTACGAGCAGTACTTC	CASSFGRDSSYEQYF
TRBV12-3/TRBV12-4	TRBJ2-7	-	-	TGTGCCAGCAGTTTTACGTTAACCCACGAGCAGTACTTC	CASSFTLTHEQYF
TRBV4-1	TRBJ1-3	-	-	TGCGCCAGCAGCCAAGTCGGTTACGCCATATATTTT	CASSQVGYAIYF
TRBV28	TRBJ1-1	-	-	TGTGCCAGCAGTTTATTTCGGGGCACTGAAGCTTTCTTT	CASSLFRGTEAFF
TRBV18	TRBJ1-1	TRBD1	-	TGTGCCAGCTCGTCAAAAGCCGGGACAGGGACTGAAGCTTTCTTT	CASSSKAGTGTEAFF